This section outlines one T cell receptor (beta chain) sequence together with its context. The CDR3 is 15 amino acids. Germline loops: CDR1 SGHNT, CDR2 YYREEE (reference sequence). With V trimmed by 4 bases and J by 6 bases, 7 bases remained unmatched. This entry belongs to a study of blood T cell repertoires in COVID-19. Study as a whole: Acute-phase and convalescent COVID-19 samples originated in the United States, Italy and Spain.

Residents of about two dozen US areas, aged about 18 to 89 years, made up the participants. Grouping used clinical history reported by participants in a survey and questionnaire. Per the original data handling: Scientists estimated how many nucleated cells there were by amplifying reference gene primers. The assay was immunoSEQ multiplex PCR, and TCRdb's table has in-frame clones only and misses some. For V, J and clone size, that table is used; D and trimming come from the DNA. The sample shows 350,000 to 550,000 clones, about 90% of them seen only once. This clonotype was sampled from a woman aged 18-30 years with acute COVID-19. The chain joins TRBV5-4 to TRBJ1-5, with 10 bases aligning to TRBD1. Source material: PBMCs or T cells enriched from blood (not recorded which). The CDR3 DNA sequence: TGTGCCAGCAGCATAGACAGGGGGCGCAGTCAGCCCCAGCATTTT. Translation: CASSIDRGRSQPQHF.